The 27 T cell receptor beta chains below were found in one sample sequenced in a study of T cells in Graves' hyperthyroidism and ophthalmopathy. What was amplified from RNA transcripts were TCR beta CDR3 regions. HTBI primers drove first-round RT-PCR of the TCR CDR3. A single record per CDR3 protein comes from TCRdb applying MiXCR to the multiplex PCR reads. In the table there are about 180,000 distinct CDR3 sequences, about a sixth of which are singletons. Sample: blood. The receptor source for this set is a woman aged 45-65 years with Graves' hyperthyroidism.

The chain carries TRBV6-2 or TRBV6-3 and TRBJ1-2; 9 bases are a match to TRBD1. The V and J ends lost 6 bases and 3 bases, in that order; junction bases with no gene match: 8. Germline-derived CDR1 and CDR2 are MNHEY and SVGEGT. This CDR3 spans 15 amino acids. The CDR3 reads CASSLQGASDYGYTF. The CDR3 DNA reads as TGTGCCAGCAGCCTACAGGGGGCTTCCGACTATGGCTACACCTTC.

This clonotype came up a few times. This sequence joins TRBV5-5 and TRBJ1-2; unclear D gene. The CDR3 totals 14 residues. From germline, CDR1 is SGHKS and CDR2 YYEKEE (reference sequence). The V and J ends lost 0 bases and 4 bases respectively, with 10 bases between them. CDR3 bases: TGTGCCAGCAGCTTGGGTGGGCAGTCCTATGGCTACACCTTC. As protein: CASSLGGQSYGYTF.

This clonotype has at least ten counts. The rearrangement links TRBV6-1 to TRBJ1-1; TRBD1 matches 9 bases. Germline V gene lookup returns CDR1 MNHNS and CDR2 SASEGT. The CDR3 loop spans 15 amino acids. J lost 5 bases, V lost 7 bases, and 11 bases had no gene match. The chain's CDR3 is CASKHTGTGSTEAFF. The CDR3 DNA reads as TGTGCCAGCAAACATACCGGGACAGGGAGTACTGAAGCTTTCTTT.

The chain links TRBV2 to TRBJ2-2; 7 nucleotides align to TRBD1. Germline V gives CDR1 SNHLY, CDR2 FYNNEI. V was clipped by 4 bases and J by 2 bases; unmatched bases: 4. The CDR3 consists of 15 residues. The CDR3 DNA follows: TGTGCCAGCAGTGGTGACAGGGTTAACACCGGGGAGCTGTTTTTT. Its protein is CASSGDRVNTGELFF.

Regarding this clonotype: A much bigger clone sits one base away, suggesting this may be a read error. J is TRBJ2-5 and V is TRBV10-3, with D possibly TRBD1 on 5 matching bases. CDR1 is ENHRY and CDR2 is SYGVKD in the germline V gene. This CDR3 spans 13 amino acids. Trimming stripped 4 bases from V and 6 bases from J, with 12 bases between. CDR3 sequence (DNA): TGTGCCATCAGTGGGGCAGGGTCACAGACCCAGTACTTC. Protein product: CAISGAGSQTQYF.

Many counts were recorded for this clonotype. This sequence joins TRBV19 and TRBJ2-7; TRBD1 matches at 7 bases. There are 13 residues in the CDR3. Germline CDR1 reads LNHDA; CDR2 reads SQIVND (reference sequence). V shed 7 bases and J 2 bases; nucleotides not matched to a gene: 5. Here the CDR3 DNA reads TGTGCCAGTAAAATGACAGGGACCTACGAGCAGTACTTC. It codes for CASKMTGTYEQYF.

This clonotype was seen at least ten times. The V gene is TRBV19, the J gene TRBJ2-7; D gene ambiguous. Germline V gene sequence: CDR1 LNHDA, CDR2 SQIVND (reference sequence). V shed 3 bases and J shed 6 bases, with 6 bases lying between them. This CDR3 has 11 residues. CDR3 loop: CASSMGSEQYF. CDR3 nucleotides: TGTGCCAGTAGTATGGGGTCCGAGCAGTACTTC.

This clonotype was found many times. V and J are TRBV7-8 and TRBJ2-4, with D uncertain. Germline CDR1 and CDR2: SGHVS and FQNEAQ. There are 16 residues in the CDR3. The V end was cut by 6 bases, the J end by 0 bases, with 15 bases between. The chain's CDR3 is CASSPTRTVAKNIQYF. CDR3 in DNA: TGTGCCAGCAGTCCGACCCGGACGGTAGCCAAAAACATTCAGTACTTC.

This clonotype was recorded many times. The chain joins TRBV11-2 to TRBJ1-1, with unresolved D. V was clipped by 1 base and J by 0 bases, with 12 bases between them. This CDR3 comprises 16 residues. CDR1 SGHAT and CDR2 FQNNGV come from the germline V gene. CDR3 region: CASSLVIGPMNTEAFF. CDR3 in DNA: TGTGCCAGCAGCTTAGTAATAGGACCCATGAACACTGAAGCTTTCTTT.

This clonotype appeared many times. This chain joins TRBV10-3 and TRBJ2-3, with D possibly being TRBD1 (7 bases). CDR1 is ENHRY, CDR2 SYGVKD, per germline. This CDR3 is built from 15 residues. The V and J ends lost 10 bases and 0 bases respectively, with 17 bases between them. The CDR3 sequence is CATRGGTESTDTQYF. CDR3 nucleotide sequence: TGTGCCACCCGAGGGGGGACAGAGAGCACAGATACGCAGTATTTT.

At least ten counts were recorded for this clonotype. CDR3 nucleotide sequence: TGCAGTGCTATGCATGGATTCATGAACACTGAAGCTTTCTTT. It specifies CSAMHGFMNTEAFF. The V and J genes are TRBV20-1 and TRBJ1-1; D not certain. The V end was cut by 4 bases, the J end by 0 bases, with 12 bases between. The CDR3 runs to 14 residues. Germline V gives CDR1 DFQATT, CDR2 SNEGSKA (reference sequence).

This clonotype was found many times. The J gene is TRBJ2-7, the V gene TRBV6-2 or TRBV6-3; D is uncertain. CDR3 length: 11 amino acids. The V gene lost 4 bases and the J gene lost 5 bases, with 6 bases spanning the gap. Looked up from germline, CDR1 is MNHEY and CDR2 is SVGEGT. CDR3 bases: TGTGCCAGCAGTTTGAGTCACGAGCAGTACTTC. Amino acid sequence: CASSLSHEQYF.

This clonotype was observed at least ten times. The V call is TRBV6-2 or TRBV6-3, the J call TRBJ2-1, with D tentatively TRBD1 (5 bases). The V end was cut by 4 bases, the J end by 14 bases, with 15 bases between. The CDR3 is made up of 12 amino acids. CDR1 and CDR2 from the germline V gene are MNHEY and SVGEGT. The CDR3 here is CASSSGPRAKFF. The CDR3 region has the DNA TGTGCCAGCAGTTCTGGACCCAGGGCGAAGTTCTTC.

Many counts were recorded for this clonotype. The chain uses TRBV20-1 and TRBJ2-3; 8 bases line up with TRBD2. V lost 3 bases to trimming and J lost 6 bases; unmatched junction nucleotides: 8. Germline lookup yields CDR1 DFQATT and CDR2 SNEGSKA (reference sequence). This CDR3 comprises 14 residues. DNA of the CDR3: TGCAGTGCTAGCCCGGGACTAGTGAGTGATACGCAGTATTTT. This gives the protein CSASPGLVSDTQYF.

The chain couples TRBV11-3 to TRBJ2-2, with 8 bases identical to TRBD2. Trimming removed 4 bases from V and 4 bases from J; junction bases left unmatched: 2. From germline, CDR1 is SGHNT and CDR2 YENEEA. This CDR3 region has 14 residues. The CDR3: CASSYGRGTGELFF. CDR3 nucleotide sequence: TGTGCCAGCAGCTACGGGAGGGGCACCGGGGAGCTGTTTTTT.

This clonotype was observed many times. The rearrangement uses TRBV24-1 and TRBJ2-3; 11 bases map to TRBD2. Germline V gene sequence: CDR1 KGHDR, CDR2 SFDVKD. The CDR3 totals 18 residues. V lost 0 bases, J lost 1 base, and 5 bases stayed unmatched. Written as DNA, the CDR3 is TGTGCCACCAGTGATTTGCGAACTAGCGGGGGCCGCACAGATACGCAGTATTTT. This codes for CATSDLRTSGGRTDTQYF.

This clonotype came up many times. The chain links TRBV15 to TRBJ1-2; 8 bases align to TRBD1. The ends lost 1 base at V and 3 bases at J; junction bases unmatched: 4. The V gene's germline CDR1 is LNHNV and CDR2 YYDKDF (reference sequence). This CDR3 spans 15 amino acids. The CDR3 spells CATSRARTGHYGYTF. The CDR3 DNA sequence: TGTGCCACCAGCAGAGCTCGGACAGGGCACTATGGCTACACCTTC.

Ten or more counts support this clonotype. The genes are TRBV6-2 or TRBV6-3 and TRBJ2-2; the D gene is possibly TRBD1 (6 bases). CDR1 and CDR2 from the germline V gene are MNHEY and SVGEGT. The CDR3 totals 16 residues. V lost 2 bases and J 4 bases, leaving 14 bases between the germline ends. The CDR3 bases are TGTGCCAGCAGTTACGATGGGACAAGGGGCACCGGGGAGCTGTTTTTT. Protein sequence: CASSYDGTRGTGELFF.

The V and J genes are TRBV25-1 and TRBJ1-2, with a possible D match to TRBD1 (5 bases). Germline V lookup: CDR1 MGHDK, CDR2 SYGVNS. V dropped 1 base and J dropped 5 bases, with 11 bases sitting between them. This CDR3 has 14 residues. The CDR3 nucleotides read TGTGCCAGCAGTGAATCGGGGGTTGGATATGGCTACACCTTC. Protein product: CASSESGVGYGYTF.

This CDR3 reads CASSHPRPKPGPNTGELFF. DNA of the CDR3: TGCGCCAGCAGCCACCCTCGGCCGAAACCGGGACCGAACACCGGGGAGCTGTTTTTT. V gene TRBV4-1 combines with J gene TRBJ2-2; the D call may be TRBD1 or TRBD2 (5 bases each). The germline CDR1 and CDR2 sequences are MGHRA and YSYEKL. The CDR3 has 19 residues. V lost 3 bases and J 0 bases, leaving 20 bases between the germline ends.

This clonotype appeared many times. This chain links TRBV6-1 with TRBJ1-2; TRBD1 matches 9 bases. With 5 bases clipped from V and 8 bases from J, the junction kept 12 bases outside the gene matches. Germline CDR1 and CDR2: MNHNS and SASEGT. This CDR3 region has 15 residues. The CDR3 DNA follows: TGTGCCAGCAGTTCACACCCCGGACAGGGGCAAGGCTACACCTTC. This codes for CASSSHPGQGQGYTF.

This clonotype has at least ten counts. The chain has TRBV2 and TRBJ2-4; no definite D call. The germline V gene encodes CDR1 SNHLY and CDR2 FYNNEI. CDR3 length: 11 residues. Trimming took off 6 bases at V and 4 bases at J, with 4 bases between the two ends. CDR3 amino acids: CASRLKNIQYF. The CDR3 DNA follows: TGTGCCAGCAGACTTAAAAACATTCAGTACTTC.

This clonotype came up many times. V is TRBV6-1 and J is TRBJ2-6; D unresolved. V dropped 2 bases and J dropped 0 bases, with 5 bases sitting between them. This CDR3 has 15 amino acids. The germline gives CDR1 MNHNS, CDR2 SASEGT. CDR3: CASSELASGANVLTF. CDR3 nucleotides: TGTGCCAGCAGTGAATTGGCCTCTGGGGCCAACGTCCTGACTTTC.

At least ten counts were recorded for this clonotype. This rearrangement joins TRBV2 to TRBJ2-2; D might be TRBD2 (5 bases). Trimming left V 6 bases short and J 1 base short, with 9 bases between. The V gene's germline CDR1 is SNHLY and CDR2 FYNNEI. The CDR3 runs to 14 residues. CDR3 bases: TGTGCCAGCAGGGAGGATGTGAACACCGGGGAGCTGTTTTTT. Amino acids: CASREDVNTGELFF. Supplemented by reference TRBV2 and TRBJ2-2, the full variable domain reads EPEVTQTPSHQVTQMGQEVILRCVPISNHLYFYWYRQILGQKVEFLVSFYNNEISEKSEIFDDQFSVERPDGSNFTLKIRSTKLEDSAMYFCASREDVNTGELFFGEGSRLTVL.

This clonotype has ten or more counts. The V call is TRBV7-9, the J call TRBJ2-5, with D possibly TRBD2 on 6 matching bases. With 6 bases removed from V and 4 bases from J, the gap between germline ends came to 15 bases. Germline V gives CDR1 SEHNR, CDR2 FQNEAQ (reference sequence). This CDR3 has 14 amino acids. The CDR3 nucleotides are TGTGCCAGCAGTTTGCGGGGAGCGGGAGAGACCCAGTACTTC. It encodes CASSLRGAGETQYF.

In regard to this clonotype: Since a much larger clone is just one base distant, this may be a read error. The missing conserved phenylalanine or tryptophan at the end of this CDR3 makes a read error likely. The chain combines TRBV29-1 with TRBJ1-1; D gene uncertain. The V end was cut by 6 bases, the J end by 1 base, with 15 bases between. CDR1 and CDR2 from the germline V gene are SQVTM and ANQGSEA. The CDR3 spans 14 residues. The CDR3 is CSVVTTAANTEAFL. For the CDR3, the DNA is TGCAGCGTGGTGACGACGGCAGCGAACACTGAAGCTTTCCTT.

This clonotype has a count of ten or more. V and J are TRBV3-1 and TRBJ1-2, with D hard to call. V was clipped by 4 bases and J by 5 bases, with 11 bases between them. CDR1 LGHDT and CDR2 YNNKEL come from the germline V gene (reference sequence). The CDR3 covers 13 residues. This CDR3 reads CASSPRTRYGYTF. The CDR3 DNA is TGTGCCAGCAGCCCACGGACGCGTTATGGCTACACCTTC.